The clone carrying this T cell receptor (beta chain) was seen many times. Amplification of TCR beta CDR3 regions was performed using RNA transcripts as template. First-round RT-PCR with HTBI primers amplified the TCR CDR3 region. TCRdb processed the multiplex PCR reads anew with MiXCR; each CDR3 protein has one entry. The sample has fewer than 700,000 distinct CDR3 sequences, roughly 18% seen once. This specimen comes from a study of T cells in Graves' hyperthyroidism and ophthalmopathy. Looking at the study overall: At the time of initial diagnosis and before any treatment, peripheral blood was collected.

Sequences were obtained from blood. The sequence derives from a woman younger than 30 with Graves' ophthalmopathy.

In nucleotides, the CDR3 is TGTGCCTGGAGTGTATCGGCGAACACTGAAGCTTTCTTT. The encoded protein is CAWSVSANTEAFF. This chain links TRBV30 with TRBJ1-1; D is undetermined. Trimming pared 0 bases from V and 1 base from J, leaving 6 bases between. CDR3 length equals 13 residues. Looked up from germline, CDR1 is GTSNPN and CDR2 is SVGIG (reference sequence).